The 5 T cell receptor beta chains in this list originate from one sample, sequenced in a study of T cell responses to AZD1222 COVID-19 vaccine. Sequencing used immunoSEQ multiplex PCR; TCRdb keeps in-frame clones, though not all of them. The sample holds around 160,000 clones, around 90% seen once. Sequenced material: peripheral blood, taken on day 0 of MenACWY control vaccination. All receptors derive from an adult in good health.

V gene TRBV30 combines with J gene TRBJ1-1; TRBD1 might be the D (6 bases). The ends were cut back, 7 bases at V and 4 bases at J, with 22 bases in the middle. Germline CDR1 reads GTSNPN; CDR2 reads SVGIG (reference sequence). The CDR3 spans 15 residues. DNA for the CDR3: TGTGCCTTCAAACCCCGGGGGGCGGGAGGCACTGAAGCTTTCTTT. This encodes CAFKPRGAGGTEAFF.

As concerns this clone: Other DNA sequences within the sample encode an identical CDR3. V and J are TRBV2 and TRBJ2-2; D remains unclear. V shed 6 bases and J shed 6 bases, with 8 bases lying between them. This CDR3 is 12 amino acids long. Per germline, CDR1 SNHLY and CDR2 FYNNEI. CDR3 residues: CASSELAGELFF. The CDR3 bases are TGTGCCAGCAGCGAACTCGCCGGGGAGCTGTTTTTT.

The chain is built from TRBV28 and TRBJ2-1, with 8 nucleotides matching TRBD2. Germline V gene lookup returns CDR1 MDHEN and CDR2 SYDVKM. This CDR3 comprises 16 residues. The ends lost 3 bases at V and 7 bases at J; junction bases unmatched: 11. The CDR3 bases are TGTGCCAGCAGTTTGGTCAGCGGGAGTACCTCTAATGAGCAGTTCTTC. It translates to CASSLVSGSTSNEQFF.

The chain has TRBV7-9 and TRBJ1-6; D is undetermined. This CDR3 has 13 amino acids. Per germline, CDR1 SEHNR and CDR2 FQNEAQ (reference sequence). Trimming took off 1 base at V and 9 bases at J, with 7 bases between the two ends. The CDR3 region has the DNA TGTGCCAGCAGCTTAGAACGGGCTTCACCCCTCCACTTT. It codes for CASSLERASPLHF.

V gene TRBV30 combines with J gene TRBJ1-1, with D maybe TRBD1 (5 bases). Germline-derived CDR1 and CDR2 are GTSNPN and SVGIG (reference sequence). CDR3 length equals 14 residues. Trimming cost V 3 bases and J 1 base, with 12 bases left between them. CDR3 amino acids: CAWSKQVGNTEAFF. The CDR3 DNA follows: TGTGCCTGGAGCAAACAGGTTGGGAACACTGAAGCTTTCTTT.